The rows below give T cell receptor beta chains drawn from one sample of a study of cytomegalovirus exposure and HLA in healthy donors. Repertoires were generated with immunoSEQ multiplex PCR, while TCRdb's copy carries only in-frame clones and drops some. Found here are about 150,000 clones, around 75% of them singletons; the top ten hold 7.5% to 9%. The specimen was PBMCs. The receptors were gathered from a man aged 25-45 years in good health and CMV-seropositive. The CDR3 runs from the conserved cysteine through the conserved F or W. A D gene is named only where the DNA matches it firmly. A row's size may be missing; if present it is once, few, many or a size class.

J gene: TRBJ1-2
CDR3 length: 16
D gene: -
clone size: -
V gene: TRBV5-6
CDR3 protein: CASSLSQASFGYGYTF
CDR3 DNA: TGTGCCAGCAGCTTGTCACAGGCCTCCTTCGGCTATGGCTACACCTTC

J gene: TRBJ2-7
CDR3 length: 15
D gene: TRBD2
clone size: few
V gene: TRBV5-1
CDR3 protein: CASSYSASGTGEQYF
CDR3 DNA: TGCGCCAGCAGCTACTCGGCTAGCGGGACTGGCGAGCAGTACTTC

J gene: TRBJ2-7
CDR3 length: 15
D gene: -
clone size: -
V gene: TRBV4-1
CDR3 protein: CASSQEFGGTYEQYF
CDR3 DNA: TGCGCCAGCAGCCAAGAGTTTGGGGGGACCTACGAGCAGTACTTC

J gene: TRBJ2-7
CDR3 length: 15
D gene: TRBD2
clone size: -
V gene: TRBV6-6
CDR3 protein: CASRRTSASSYEQYF
CDR3 DNA: TGTGCCAGCAGACGTACTAGCGCCAGCTCCTACGAGCAGTACTTC

J gene: TRBJ2-3
CDR3 length: 16
D gene: -
clone size: -
V gene: TRBV7-9
CDR3 protein: CASSLFGVSSTDTQYF
CDR3 DNA: TGTGCCAGCAGCTTATTCGGTGTATCTAGCACAGATACGCAGTATTTT

J gene: TRBJ1-2
CDR3 length: 11
D gene: TRBD1
clone size: -
V gene: TRBV29-1
CDR3 protein: CSVSTGTGYTF
CDR3 DNA: TGCAGCGTGTCGACAGGGACTGGCTACACCTTC

J gene: TRBJ2-7
CDR3 length: 15
D gene: -
clone size: -
V gene: TRBV5-1
CDR3 protein: CASSPDGGGTYEQYF
CDR3 DNA: TGCGCCAGCAGCCCTGATGGGGGAGGAACCTACGAGCAGTACTTC

J gene: TRBJ2-7
CDR3 length: 14
D gene: TRBD1
clone size: -
V gene: TRBV2
CDR3 protein: CASSSGGQTYEQYF
CDR3 DNA: TGTGCCAGCAGTTCAGGGGGACAGACCTACGAGCAGTACTTC

J gene: TRBJ1-2
CDR3 length: 13
D gene: TRBD1
clone size: few
V gene: TRBV5-1
CDR3 protein: CASSVWTGNGYTF
CDR3 DNA: TGCGCCAGCAGCGTCTGGACAGGGAATGGCTACACCTTC

J gene: TRBJ1-1
CDR3 length: 13
D gene: -
clone size: -
V gene: TRBV9
CDR3 protein: CASSVRVNTEAFF
CDR3 DNA: TGTGCCAGCAGCGTTCGGGTTAACACTGAAGCTTTCTTT

J gene: TRBJ1-3
CDR3 length: 16
D gene: -
clone size: -
V gene: TRBV5-1
CDR3 protein: CASSLEWRGTGNTIYF
CDR3 DNA: TGCGCCAGCAGCTTGGAATGGCGGGGGACCGGAAACACCATATATTTT

J gene: TRBJ1-2
CDR3 length: 15
D gene: -
clone size: -
V gene: TRBV18
CDR3 protein: CASHESGTPNYGYTF
CDR3 DNA: TGTGCCAGCCATGAATCCGGGACACCAAACTATGGCTACACCTTC

J gene: TRBJ1-5
CDR3 length: 16
D gene: TRBD1
clone size: few
V gene: TRBV19
CDR3 protein: CASSIGNRGWGQPQHF
CDR3 DNA: TGTGCCAGTAGTATAGGGAACAGGGGATGGGGACAGCCCCAGCATTTT